The 8 T cell receptor beta chains given below trace back to one sample, sequenced in a study of beta chain features in type 1 diabetes. Study observations and caveats: Within each of all four CD4+ subsets, Type 1 diabetes patients had TCRB CDR3s that were moderately but significantly shorter.

The isolated RNA, all of it, was reverse transcribed, so expressed TCRB transcripts were what got sequenced. TCRdb's copy holds only in-frame clones and misses some; the assay was immunoSEQ multiplex PCR. The data hold 100,000 to 150,000 clones, with 9% observed a single time. For these TCRs, the target antigens are not known. Specimen: central memory CD4+ T cells from blood. The receptor source for this set is a young man with type 1 diabetes.

The chain is built from TRBV5-1 and TRBJ2-1; TRBD2 aligns across 14 bases. With 3 bases clipped from V and 3 bases from J, the junction kept 2 bases outside the gene matches. The CDR3 is made up of 16 amino acids. Germline loops: CDR1 SGHRS, CDR2 YFSETQ. In DNA, the CDR3 is TGCGCCAGCAGCTCGGGACTAGCGGGGGACTACAATGAGCAGTTCTTC. This gives the protein CASSSGLAGDYNEQFF.

This clone was observed a handful of times. The chain couples TRBV27 to TRBJ1-1; D remains ambiguous. This CDR3 is built from 15 residues. Germline loops: CDR1 MNHEY, CDR2 SMNVEV (reference sequence). V was cut by 5 bases and J by 1 base, with 14 bases left in between. The CDR3 DNA is TGTGCCAGCAGTCCTCATTACTCGGGGAACACTGAAGCTTTCTTT. Its translation is CASSPHYSGNTEAFF.

The chain carries TRBV15 and TRBJ2-1; 8 bases line up with TRBD2. CDR3 length equals 20 residues. V lost 0 bases and J lost 3; bases outside the gene matches: 16. The germline V gene encodes CDR1 LNHNV and CDR2 YYDKDF (reference sequence). CDR3 nucleotides: TGTGCCACCAGCAGAGATTCGGTGGAAGGAGCGGGGGATCGCTACAATGAGCAGTTCTTC. Translating gives CATSRDSVEGAGDRYNEQFF.

The chain has TRBV4-3 and TRBJ1-2; D is uncertain. The V and J ends lost 1 base and 5 bases respectively, with 8 bases between them. CDR3 length: 13 amino acids. The germline gives CDR1 LGHNA, CDR2 YSLEER. Written as DNA, the CDR3 is TGCGCCAGCAGCCAAGCCATGCGATATGGCTACACCTTC. It codes for CASSQAMRYGYTF.

V usage is TRBV13 and J usage is TRBJ1-3; D gene ambiguous. With 7 bases removed from V and 0 bases from J, the gap between germline ends came to 10 bases. The germline V gene encodes CDR1 PRHDT and CDR2 FYEKMQ (reference sequence). The CDR3 is made up of 14 amino acids. CDR3 DNA: TGTGCCAGCAACCTCAGGCTCTCTGGAAACACCATATATTTT. It specifies CASNLRLSGNTIYF.

This clone was counted only a few times. The chain joins TRBV7-2 to TRBJ2-7; D might be TRBD2 (6 bases). This CDR3 is built from 14 residues. The germline V gene has CDR1 SGHTA and CDR2 FQGNSA. V lost 5 bases and J lost 3, with 14 bases in between. This CDR3 reads CASSAVRRGYEQYF. The CDR3 DNA reads TGTGCCAGCAGCGCCGTTCGGAGGGGCTACGAGCAGTACTTC.

The rearrangement joins TRBV25-1 to TRBJ1-2, with D tentatively TRBD1 (6 bases). The V and J ends lost 6 bases and 1 base respectively, with 18 bases between them. Germline assignment: CDR1 MGHDK and CDR2 SYGVNS. The CDR3 has 16 residues. CDR3 loop: CASRSPGTSYNYGYTF. The CDR3 nucleotides are TGTGCCAGCAGATCTCCCGGGACATCCTATAACTATGGCTACACCTTC.

This clone was found a few times. The chain uses TRBV9 and TRBJ2-1; tentative D call: TRBD2 (7 bases). Germline V lookup: CDR1 SGDLS, CDR2 YYNGEE. Trimming took off 4 bases at V and 3 bases at J, with 17 bases between the two ends. The CDR3 length is 16 residues. The CDR3 here is CASSPRGGGNYNEQFF. CDR3 sequence (DNA): TGTGCCAGCAGCCCCAGAGGGGGGGGTAACTACAATGAGCAGTTCTTC.